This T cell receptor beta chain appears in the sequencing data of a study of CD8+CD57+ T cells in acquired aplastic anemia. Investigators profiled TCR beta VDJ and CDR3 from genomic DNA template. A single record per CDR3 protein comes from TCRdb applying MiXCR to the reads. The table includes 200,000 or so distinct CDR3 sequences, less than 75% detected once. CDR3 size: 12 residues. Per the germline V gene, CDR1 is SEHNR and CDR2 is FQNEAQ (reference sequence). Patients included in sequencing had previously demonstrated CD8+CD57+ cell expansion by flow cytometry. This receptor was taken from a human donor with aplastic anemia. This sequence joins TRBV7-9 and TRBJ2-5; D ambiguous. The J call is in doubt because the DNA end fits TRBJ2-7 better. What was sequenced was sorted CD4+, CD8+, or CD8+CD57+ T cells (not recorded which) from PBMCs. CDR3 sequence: CASSPGPGEQYF. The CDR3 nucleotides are TGTGCCAGCAGCCCCGGGCCTGGCGAGCAGTACTTC.